A selection of T cell receptor beta chains follows, all from one sample in a study of neoadjuvant anti-PD-1 for oral cavity cancer. Here immunoSEQ multiplex PCR was the method, and the copy in TCRdb shows in-frame clones only, minus some. Of some 14,000 clones in the sample, around 74% were seen once. The material was PBMCs, obtained after nivolumab (anti-PD-1) treatment. Receptors originate from a person aged 35-79 years with oral cavity squamous cell carcinoma. Each CDR3 is given with its conserved first and last residue. The D gene is left open where the match is weak. Size values are once, few and many counts, or a class for expanded clones, and some rows have none.

j_call	d_call	clone_size	v_call	cdr3_nt	cdr3_aa
TRBJ1-1	.	.	TRBV30	TGTGCCTGGAGTGTGGCCTCGAGAGGGGGCACTGAAGCTTTCTTT	CAWSVASRGGTEAFF
TRBJ2-1	TRBD2	.	TRBV11-3	TGTGCCAGCAGCTTAGATTTTCCCGGGACTAGCGGGAGAAACGAGCAGTTCTTC	CASSLDFPGTSGRNEQFF
TRBJ2-6	.	.	TRBV2	TGTGCCAGCAGAAGGGCAGAGACTACATTATCTGGGGCCAACGTCCTGACTTTC	CASRRAETTLSGANVLTF
TRBJ1-3	.	once	TRBV10-2	TGCGCCAGCAGGGATACAGGGAAAGGAAACACCATATATTTT	CASRDTGKGNTIYF
TRBJ2-3	.	.	TRBV4-2	TGTGCCAGCAGCCAGGGGCCCCGGAACAGCCGTAATTACACAGATACGCAGTATTTT	CASSQGPRNSRNYTDTQYF
TRBJ1-1	.	few	TRBV19	TGTGCCAGTAAGGGACGAAACAGCGGCACTGAAGCTTTCTTT	CASKGRNSGTEAFF
TRBJ2-1	.	.	TRBV29-1	TGCAGCGTTGGTTTTATGGCTAATGAGCAGTTCTTC	CSVGFMANEQFF
TRBJ1-1	.	.	TRBV25-1	TGTGCCAGCAGTGAATTTAAGGATACTGAAGCTTTCTTT	CASSEFKDTEAFF
TRBJ1-2	.	.	TRBV20-1	TGCAGTCCCCACCACAGGGATGGCTACACCTTC	CSPHHRDGYTF
TRBJ2-7	TRBD1	.	TRBV5-1	TGCGCCAGCAGCCCTACAGGGGGCTCTACCTACGAGCAGTACTTC	CASSPTGGSTYEQYF
TRBJ2-2	.	few	TRBV29-1	TGCAGCGTCATTCCGTTCACCGGGGAGCTGTTTTTT	CSVIPFTGELFF
TRBJ1-5	TRBD1	few	TRBV28	TGTGCCAGCATGGCGGCAGGGGGAGGCAATCAGCCCCAGCATTTT	CASMAAGGGNQPQHF
TRBJ2-2	.	.	TRBV6-1	TGTGCCAGCAGTGAAATCTTCGGACAGTCCGTTGACGGCTTT	CASSEIFGQSVDGF
TRBJ1-1	TRBD1	.	TRBV2	TGTGCCAGCAGTCTATTCCAGGGGGTCAACACTGAAGCTTTCTTT	CASSLFQGVNTEAFF
TRBJ2-5	.	.	TRBV7-9	TGTGCCAGCAGCTCTGCCACAGGGTCGGCCCAGTACTTC	CASSSATGSAQYF
TRBJ2-1	TRBD2	once	TRBV29-1	TGCAGCGTTGGCGGACTAGTTGACAGTGAGCAGTTCTTC	CSVGGLVDSEQFF
TRBJ2-1	.	.	TRBV5-1	TGCGCCAGCAGCTTAGTAAACGACAATGAGCAGTTCTTC	CASSLVNDNEQFF
TRBJ2-1	.	.	TRBV6-5	TGTGCCAGCAGCCTTGTGGGGGCCTCCTACAATGAGCAGTTCTTC	CASSLVGASYNEQFF
TRBJ1-2	.	.	TRBV6-1	TGTGCCAGCAGAGAACCGGGAGAGGCGCCTTATGGCTACACCTTC	CASREPGEAPYGYTF
TRBJ2-5	TRBD1	once	TRBV16	TGTGCCAGCAGACCGGGACAGCAAGAGACCCAGTACTTC	CASRPGQQETQYF
TRBJ2-7	.	once	TRBV6-5	TGTGCCAGCAGTTACAGGGGCCTGAGCGAGCAGTACTTC	CASSYRGLSEQYF
TRBJ2-5	TRBD1	few	TRBV30	TGTGCCTGGAGTTGGGTCAGGGGGCTTGGTGAGACCCAGTACTTC	CAWSWVRGLGETQYF
TRBJ2-3	TRBD2	.	TRBV15	TGTGCCACCAGCAGAACCTATGCCGGGACTAGCGGACGCACAGATACGCAGTATTTT	CATSRTYAGTSGRTDTQYF
TRBJ2-3	TRBD2	.	TRBV19	TGTGCCAGTAGTATAACTCGCGGGAGGACAGATACGCAGTATTTT	CASSITRGRTDTQYF
TRBJ2-7	.	.	TRBV2	TGTGCCAGCAGAGGAGCCTACGAGCAGTACTTC	CASRGAYEQYF
TRBJ1-4	TRBD1	.	TRBV6-1	TGTGCCAGCAGTGCCACACAGGGGCCCAATGAAAAACTGTTTTTT	CASSATQGPNEKLFF
TRBJ1-5	TRBD1	.	TRBV20-1	TGCAGTGCTCAGGGGGTAGGCCCCCAGCATTTT	CSAQGVGPQHF
TRBJ2-1	TRBD2	.	TRBV30	TGTGCCTGGAGGTCTCTCGGGTTTGCGGGAGTATCAAATGAGCAGTTCTTC	CAWRSLGFAGVSNEQFF
TRBJ1-1	.	few	TRBV19	TGTGCCAGTACCACCGCAAACGGGGACACTGAAGCTTTCTTT	CASTTANGDTEAFF
TRBJ2-7	.	few	TRBV14	TGTGCCAGCAGCCAGAGGGAAACGGGTGAGCAGTACTTC	CASSQRETGEQYF
TRBJ1-5	TRBD1	few	TRBV10-2	TGCGCCAGCAGTGCGACAGGGCCAGGGGGGATGGGGCAGCCCCAGCATTTT	CASSATGPGGMGQPQHF
TRBJ1-5	.	.	TRBV6-1	TGTGCCAGCAGTGAAGACACAGGAAGCAATCAGCCCCAGCATTTT	CASSEDTGSNQPQHF
TRBJ1-5	.	.	TRBV18	TGTGCCAGCTCACCCAGTGACAATCAGCCCCAGCATTTT	CASSPSDNQPQHF
TRBJ2-7	TRBD2	.	TRBV27	TGTGCCAGCACTGGGACTAATAGCTCCTACGAGCAGTACTTC	CASTGTNSSYEQYF
TRBJ2-3	.	.	TRBV11-2	TGTGCCAGCAGCGGGAGGCCGACGGATACGCAGTATTTT	CASSGRPTDTQYF